The 18 T cell receptor beta chains reported below all come from one sample, sequenced in a study of early T cells in non-severe SARS-CoV-2 infection. Via MiXCR, TCRdb re-called the 5' RACE reads, giving one row per CDR3 protein. The sample contains roughly 64,000 distinct CDR3 sequences, 10% to 15% of which appear only once. The sequencing input was whole blood. The receptors stem from an adult who was a healthcare worker with PCR-confirmed SARS-CoV-2 infection or an uninfected control (not recorded which).

This clonotype showed up many times. The genes are TRBV7-8 and TRBJ2-5; TRBD1 matches at 8 bases. Germline assignment: CDR1 SGHVS and CDR2 FQNEAQ. V dropped 5 bases and J dropped 5; count of bases not matched to a gene: 10. The CDR3 runs to 15 residues. This CDR3 reads CASSRQGYLPETQYF. The CDR3 nucleotides are TGTGCCAGCAGCCGACAGGGGTACCTCCCCGAGACCCAGTACTTC.

The sample holds many counts of this clonotype. The V and J genes are TRBV20-1 and TRBJ1-1; 8 positions match TRBD1. CDR3 length equals 13 residues. The trim removed 2 bases at V and 4 bases at J, leaving 3 bases unmatched. Germline CDR1 and CDR2: DFQATT and SNEGSKA (reference sequence). The CDR3 sequence: CSARQGALTEAFF. DNA of the CDR3: TGCAGTGCTAGACAGGGGGCTCTCACTGAAGCTTTCTTT.

This clonotype came up a few times. This rearrangement joins TRBV12-3 or TRBV12-4 to TRBJ2-5; D not certain. The CDR3 runs to 15 residues. Trimming left V 3 bases short and J 0 bases short, with 11 bases between. CDR3: CASSLGITYQETQYF. CDR3 coding DNA: TGTGCCAGCAGTTTGGGCATAACCTACCAAGAGACCCAGTACTTC.

This clonotype came up many times. One junction end disagrees with the germline gene, perhaps due to a read error. The gene calls are TRBV11-2 and TRBJ2-1; 8 bases are a match to TRBD1. Germline V lookup: CDR1 SGHAT, CDR2 FQNNGV. This CDR3 has 10 amino acids. The CDR3 protein is CASRGQAWVF. CDR3 sequence (DNA): TGTGCCAGCAGGGGACAGGCTTGGGTCTTC.

The chain uses TRBV7-9 and TRBJ2-2; D is uncertain. This CDR3 is 15 amino acids long. Germline V gene sequence: CDR1 SEHNR, CDR2 FQNEAQ (reference sequence). Trimming left V 0 bases short and J 4 bases short, with 9 bases between. The CDR3, as DNA: TGTGCCAGCAGCTTAGCGCCCACGGCCACCGGGGAGCTGTTTTTT. Translating it yields CASSLAPTATGELFF.

This clonotype was seen repeatedly, ten times or more. This chain connects TRBV7-6 to TRBJ1-1; the D is unclear. Germline V gene lookup returns CDR1 SGHVS and CDR2 FNYEAQ. V gave up 6 bases and J gave up 4 bases, with 21 bases separating them. CDR3 length equals 16 residues. In nucleotides, the CDR3 is TGTGCCAGCAGTCCTCGTAGTTCTGGGGTCGCCACTGAAGCTTTCTTT. Its translation: CASSPRSSGVATEAFF.

Here the CDR3 reads CSVAGDYGYTF. CDR3 in DNA: TGCAGCGTTGCTGGGGACTATGGCTACACCTTC. The rearrangement links TRBV29-1 to TRBJ1-2; no firm D call. The CDR3 is made up of 11 amino acids. CDR1 SQVTM and CDR2 ANQGSEA come from the germline V gene. V lost 4 bases and J lost 3, with 6 bases in between.

In its sample, this clonotype was seen a few times. This chain uses TRBV21-1 with TRBJ2-7; the table gives TRBD2 as D, unverified against the DNA. TRBV21-1 is given as a pseudogene. The CDR3 is 15 amino acids. CDR3 region: CASSPRDSSSYEQYF. DNA for the CDR3: TGTGCCAGCAGCCCTCGGGACTCGAGCTCCTACGAGCAGTACTTC.

The chain combines TRBV7-2 with TRBJ2-5; 7 bases agree with TRBD1. Losses at the gene ends were 4 bases for V and 3 bases for J; bases not matched to a gene: 8. CDR1 and CDR2 from the germline V gene are SGHTA and FQGNSA. The length of the CDR3 is 15 residues. The CDR3 DNA reads TGTGCCAGCAGCTCCCGAGGGACAGCTGAAGAGACCCAGTACTTC. Protein: CASSSRGTAEETQYF. Complete variable domain (other parts from reference TRBV7-2 and TRBJ2-5): GAGVSQSPSNKVTEKGKDVELRCDPISGHTALYWYRQSLGQGLEFLIYFQGNSAPDKSGLPSDRFSAERTGGSVSTLTIQRTQQEDSAVYLCASSSRGTAEETQYFGPGTRLLVL.

This clonotype was picked up a small number of times. The chain links TRBV12-3 or TRBV12-4 to TRBJ2-3; D remains unclear. V shed 6 bases and J shed 2 bases, with 6 bases lying between them. The CDR3 has 12 residues. As DNA, the CDR3 is TGTGCCAGCAGCACGGCCACAGATACGCAGTATTTT. Protein sequence: CASSTATDTQYF.

This clonotype was seen at least ten times. The V call is TRBV6-2 or TRBV6-3, the J call TRBJ1-2; 8 nucleotides line up with TRBD1. This CDR3 has 17 amino acids. Losses at the gene ends were 6 bases for V and 5 bases for J; bases not matched to a gene: 17. Germline CDR1 reads MNHEY; CDR2 reads SVGEGT. The CDR3 nucleotides are TGTGCCAGCAGAAGCTCCGTCCCGAGACAGGGGCTTTATGGCTACACCTTC. Translated: CASRSSVPRQGLYGYTF.

This clonotype was found a few times. V gene TRBV20-1 combines with J gene TRBJ2-1; TRBD2 matches at 14 bases. Germline CDR1 is DFQATT and CDR2 is SNEGSKA (reference sequence). CDR3 length equals 14 residues. V lost 6 bases, J lost 7 bases, and 5 bases stayed unmatched. Here the CDR3 reads CSAVGLAGANEQFF. The CDR3 DNA reads TGCAGTGCCGTGGGACTAGCGGGGGCGAATGAGCAGTTCTTC.

This rearrangement joins TRBV3-1 to TRBJ2-3; D not resolved. CDR1 is LGHDT, CDR2 YNNKEL, per germline (reference sequence). Trimming shortened V by 2 bases and J by 2 bases, and 11 bases separated the two germline ends. The CDR3 sequence is 15 residues long. CDR3 in amino acids: CASSQQTPLTDTQYF. The CDR3 DNA reads TGTGCCAGCAGCCAACAGACGCCCCTCACAGATACGCAGTATTTT.

The genes are TRBV6-4 and TRBJ2-7; TRBD1 matches 8 bases. The CDR3 is made up of 14 amino acids. Germline V gene sequence: CDR1 MRHNA, CDR2 SNTAGT. The junction had 5 bases not matched to a gene; V was cut back by 5 bases and J by 2 bases. CDR3 residues: CASSRGQDAYEQYF. The DNA for the CDR3 is TGTGCCAGCAGTCGGGGACAGGATGCCTACGAGCAGTACTTC.

This clonotype was seen ten or more times. The rearrangement joins TRBV11-2 to TRBJ1-6; TRBD1 might be the D (5 bases). Germline V gene sequence: CDR1 SGHAT, CDR2 FQNNGV. The CDR3 extends over 16 amino acids. Trimming pared 5 bases from V and 9 bases from J, leaving 20 bases between. Here the CDR3 DNA reads TGTGCCAGCAGCCCAGCGGGGGGGGGTTATGGTTCACCCCTCCACTTT. Its protein is CASSPAGGGYGSPLHF.

This clonotype came up a few times. The chain is built from TRBV9 and TRBJ1-2, with D tentatively TRBD1 (5 bases). Germline V gives CDR1 SGDLS, CDR2 YYNGEE. This CDR3 spans 14 amino acids. Trimming shortened V by 8 bases and J by 7 bases, and 21 bases separated the two germline ends. The CDR3 bases are TGTGCCAGTCAGAGGGACTTCGGAGGAACTGGCTACACCTTC. Protein sequence: CASQRDFGGTGYTF.

This clonotype was observed a few times. The chain is built from TRBV6-6 and TRBJ1-2, with 9 nucleotides matching TRBD1. V lost 2 bases, J lost 2 bases, and 9 bases stayed unmatched. The germline V gene encodes CDR1 MNHNY and CDR2 SVGAGI (reference sequence). The CDR3 length is 17 residues. The chain's CDR3 is CASSYTRTGDANYGYTF. The CDR3 DNA reads TGTGCCAGCAGTTACACCCGGACAGGGGACGCGAACTATGGCTACACCTTC.

The table lists this clonotype with a few counts. The V gene is TRBV5-1, the J gene TRBJ2-2; D might be TRBD1 (6 bases). This CDR3 is built from 14 residues. Germline V CDR1 and CDR2: SGHRS, YFSETQ. V lost 7 bases, J lost 4 bases, and 14 bases lay in between. The CDR3 DNA follows: TGCGCCAGCGGAATCCCAGGGGTCACCGGGGAGCTGTTTTTT. This gives the protein CASGIPGVTGELFF.